This T cell receptor beta chain derives from a study of early T cells in non-severe SARS-CoV-2 infection. Study in general: Sequenced bulk RNA came from whole blood that was unsorted, and chains were unpaired. Study conclusions and caveats: CD4 and private specificities were missed by VDJdb matching, which favored anti-spike CD8 responses.

Unique molecular identifiers were affixed to single, distinct cDNA molecules. TCRdb reprocessed the 5' RACE reads via MiXCR and lists one record per CDR3 protein. The profile shows tens of thousands of distinct CDR3 sequences, more than 3.5% of them singletons. There are many counts of this clonotype. Its antigen remains unknown. Germline lookup yields CDR1 MNHEY and CDR2 SVGAGI. The CDR3 runs to 17 residues. The V segment lost 2 bases and the J segment 5 bases; nucleotides outside the gene matches: 11. The chain carries TRBV6-5 and TRBJ2-1, with 8 bases that match TRBD2. The TCR sequence derives from an adult who was a healthcare worker with PCR-confirmed SARS-CoV-2 infection or an uninfected control (not recorded which). Sample: whole blood. The CDR3: CASSYVFGLAGNNEQFF. The CDR3 bases are TGTGCCAGCAGTTACGTATTCGGGCTAGCGGGCAACAATGAGCAGTTCTTC.